A single sample is the source of the 20 T cell receptor beta chains below, sequenced in a study of CD8+CD57+ T cells in acquired aplastic anemia. TCR beta VDJ and CDR3 profiles were obtained from a genomic DNA template. TCRdb redid the calling of the reads with MiXCR, one entry per CDR3 protein. Of 50,000 to 70,000 distinct CDR3 sequences listed, over 45% were seen once; the top ten hold 2% to 2.5%. Sequenced input: sorted CD4+, CD8+, or CD8+CD57+ T cells (not recorded which) from PBMCs. The receptors come from a human donor in good health, serving as a control.

This chain joins TRBV25-1 and TRBJ2-3, with TRBD2 matching 8 bases. CDR1 MGHDK and CDR2 SYGVNS come from the germline V gene. V dropped 5 bases and J dropped 4; count of bases not matched to a gene: 11. The CDR3 is made up of 16 amino acids. The CDR3 nucleotides read TGTGCCAGCAGTAATTCGGCTGGGCGGGAGGCAGATACGCAGTATTTT. Encoded protein: CASSNSAGREADTQYF.

This clonotype was recorded at least ten times. This chain links TRBV5-1 with TRBJ2-7; TRBD1 agrees at 9 bases. The V gene end was trimmed by 0 bases and the J gene end by 4 bases; junction bases not matched to a gene: 5. CDR1 is SGHRS, CDR2 YFSETQ, per germline. The CDR3 covers 15 residues. CDR3 sequence: CASSLGGQGAYEQYF. The CDR3 DNA follows: TGCGCCAGCAGCTTGGGGGGACAGGGTGCGTACGAGCAGTACTTC. Supplemented by reference TRBV5-1 and TRBJ2-7, the full variable domain reads KAGVTQTPRYLIKTRGQQVTLSCSPISGHRSVSWYQQTPGQGLQFLFEYFSETQRNKGNFPGRFSGRQFSNSRSEMNVSTLELGDSALYLCASSLGGQGAYEQYFGPGTRLTVT.

This clonotype appeared a single time. The CDR3 DNA reads as TGTGCCACCAGCCCCCCTCACAAGGGGGCGGCTGGAAACACCATATATTTT. Residues: CATSPPHKGAAGNTIYF. The V and J genes are TRBV15 and TRBJ1-3, with TRBD1 identical over 7 bases. Germline V gene lookup returns CDR1 LNHNV and CDR2 YYDKDF (reference sequence). This CDR3 contains 17 residues. Trimming cost V 5 bases and J 2 bases; bases outside gene matches: 12.

V usage is TRBV7-2 and J usage is TRBJ1-6, with 7 bases that match TRBD1. Unmatched junction bases numbered 5, after V lost 5 bases and J lost 10 bases. Germline CDR1 is SGHTA and CDR2 is FQGNSA. This CDR3 has 13 residues. This CDR3 reads CASSERQGSPLHF. In DNA, the CDR3 is TGTGCCAGCAGCGAGCGACAGGGCTCACCCCTCCACTTT.

CDR3 sequence (DNA): TGTGCCAGCAACCGGGACGGGGACGGACAGCCCCAGCATTTT. Its protein is CASNRDGDGQPQHF. The chain recombines TRBV2 with TRBJ1-5; D might be TRBD1 (5 bases). Germline V gene sequence: CDR1 SNHLY, CDR2 FYNNEI. The CDR3 extends over 14 amino acids. V was trimmed by 7 bases and J by 7 bases, leaving 17 bases between them.

This chain joins TRBV15 and TRBJ1-2; 8 bases map to TRBD1. This CDR3 has 13 amino acids. V dropped 4 bases and J dropped 8; count of bases not matched to a gene: 6. Looked up from germline, CDR1 is LNHNV and CDR2 is YYDKDF (reference sequence). CDR3 coding DNA: TGTGCCACCAGCACTCGGACAGGGCAGGGCTACACCTTC. This codes for CATSTRTGQGYTF.

The CDR3 is CASSISDGLEQYF. The DNA for the CDR3 is TGTGCCAGTAGTATCTCGGACGGGCTCGAGCAGTACTTC. The chain links TRBV19 to TRBJ2-7; no firm D call. The CDR3 sequence is 13 residues long. Germline loops: CDR1 LNHDA, CDR2 SQIVND (reference sequence). The V gene lost 3 bases and the J gene lost 6 bases, with 12 bases spanning the gap.

The count of this clonotype is one. This sequence joins TRBV25-1 and TRBJ1-2, with D perhaps matching TRBD1 (5 bases). CDR1 MGHDK and CDR2 SYGVNS come from the germline V gene. CDR3 length: 13 residues. Trimming stripped 4 bases from V and 5 bases from J, with 11 bases between. CDR3 sequence (DNA): TGTGCCAGCAGTGGGCAGGCAGGGTATGGCTACACCTTC. Protein: CASSGQAGYGYTF.

The table lists this clonotype with many counts. The chain employs TRBV28 and TRBJ1-5, with 11 bases fitting TRBD1. Unmatched junction bases numbered 9, after V lost 4 bases and J lost 4 bases. The CDR3 runs to 17 residues. Germline CDR1 and CDR2: MDHEN and SYDVKM. The CDR3 here is CASSSRYRDRGNQPQHF. In DNA, the CDR3 is TGTGCCAGCAGTTCGCGATACCGGGACAGGGGGAATCAGCCCCAGCATTTT. The full variable domain, rest sourced from reference TRBV28 and TRBJ1-5, is DVKVTQSSRYLVKRTGEKVFLECVQDMDHENMFWYRQDPGLGLRLIYFSYDVKMKEKGDIPEGYSVSREKKERFSLILESASTNQTSMYLCASSSRYRDRGNQPQHFGDGTRLSIL.

The rearrangement uses TRBV15 and TRBJ2-7, with TRBD1 matching 10 bases. This CDR3 is built from 13 residues. V was pared by 3 bases and J by 6 bases, with 2 bases of the junction left unmatched. Germline-derived CDR1 and CDR2 are LNHNV and YYDKDF (reference sequence). The CDR3 sequence is CATSRGQGPEQYF. CDR3 coding DNA: TGTGCCACCAGCAGGGGACAGGGGCCCGAGCAGTACTTC. The variable domain in full, completed from reference TRBV15 and TRBJ2-7, reads DAMVIQNPRYQVTQFGKPVTLSCSQTLNHNVMYWYQQKSSQAPKLLFHYYDKDFNNEADTPDNFQSRRPNTSFCFLDIRSPGLGDTAMYLCATSRGQGPEQYFGPGTRLTVT.

This chain connects TRBV9 to TRBJ2-7; 7 bases agree with TRBD1. This CDR3 is built from 15 residues. Trimming at V came to 3 bases and at J to 2 bases, leaving 8 bases not matched to a gene. CDR1 and CDR2 from the germline V gene are SGDLS and YYNGEE. CDR3 sequence: CASSGRDSLTYEQYF. The CDR3, as DNA: TGTGCCAGCAGCGGACGGGACAGTTTGACCTACGAGCAGTACTTC.

The chain joins TRBV9 to TRBJ2-3; TRBD2 matches 8 bases. This CDR3 has 16 amino acids. V dropped 0 bases and J dropped 6; count of bases not matched to a gene: 9. Per germline, CDR1 SGDLS and CDR2 YYNGEE. The CDR3 bases are TGTGCCAGCAGCGTAGTAGGGAGCGGGAGAGTTGATACGCAGTATTTT. Translating gives CASSVVGSGRVDTQYF.

V usage is TRBV24-1 and J usage is TRBJ2-3, with D unresolved. V lost 3 bases and J lost 4, with 10 bases in between. CDR3 length: 14 amino acids. Germline V gives CDR1 KGHDR, CDR2 SFDVKD. CDR3 coding DNA: TGTGCCACCAGTGATAATGGGGAAGCAGATACGCAGTATTTT. Encoded protein: CATSDNGEADTQYF.

The chain uses TRBV4-3 and TRBJ2-7; maybe TRBD1 (6 bases). Trimming took off 1 base at V and 7 bases at J, with 17 bases between the two ends. The V gene's germline CDR1 is LGHNA and CDR2 YSLEER. This CDR3 has 15 residues. The CDR3: CASSQGIRGLGEQYF. The CDR3 region has the DNA TGCGCCAGCAGCCAAGGTATCAGGGGCCTGGGTGAGCAGTACTTC.

This sequence joins TRBV7-1 and TRBJ1-1, with D possibly being TRBD1 (5 bases). TRBV7-1 is placed among ORFs of uncertain function. The CDR3 has 21 amino acids. The V gene lost 3 bases and the J gene lost 2 bases, with 31 bases spanning the gap. CDR3 nucleotide sequence: TGTGCCAGCAGCTCCCCGAGGATGGTTCCGGGACGGAGGACACCAAACACTGAAGCTTTCTTT. Translating gives CASSSPRMVPGRRTPNTEAFF.

V gene TRBV2 combines with J gene TRBJ2-3; D call uncertain. Germline V gene data show CDR1 as SNHLY and CDR2 as FYNNEI. Trimming took off 7 bases at V and 1 base at J, with 9 bases between the two ends. The CDR3 extends over 13 amino acids. As DNA, the CDR3 is TGTGCCAGCAATAGTGCCCGCACAGATACGCAGTATTTT. It specifies CASNSARTDTQYF.

This chain uses TRBV19 with TRBJ2-3; 8 bases agree with TRBD2. The CDR3 runs to 13 residues. V shed 10 bases and J 4 bases; nucleotides not matched to a gene: 7. Germline CDR1 LNHDA, CDR2 SQIVND (reference sequence). The CDR3 protein is CATGAGGSDTQYF. DNA of the CDR3: TGTGCCACAGGGGCGGGAGGTTCAGATACGCAGTATTTT.

V and J are TRBV2 and TRBJ1-1; D is possibly TRBD1 (6 bases). V shed 4 bases and J shed 4 bases, with 19 bases lying between them. From germline, CDR1 is SNHLY and CDR2 FYNNEI. This CDR3 comprises 16 residues. CDR3 residues: CASSVQNRVRGTEAFF. The CDR3 DNA reads TGTGCCAGCAGTGTCCAAAACAGGGTGAGGGGCACTGAAGCTTTCTTT.

The chain employs TRBV10-3 and TRBJ2-3; D not certain. The CDR3 runs 15 residues. Per germline, CDR1 ENHRY and CDR2 SYGVKD. Trimming pared 2 bases from V and 3 bases from J, leaving 12 bases between. In nucleotides, the CDR3 is TGTGCCATCAGTGAGAGATCTACGTCTACAGATACGCAGTATTTT. It codes for CAISERSTSTDTQYF.

The chain carries TRBV24-1 and TRBJ2-3, with D possibly TRBD1 on 6 matching bases. CDR3 length: 17 amino acids. Germline V gene sequence: CDR1 KGHDR, CDR2 SFDVKD. The V and J ends lost 5 bases and 4 bases respectively, with 21 bases between them. Written as DNA, the CDR3 is TGTGCCACCAGTGCTAGAGATTCACAGGGCCGGGCAGATACGCAGTATTTT. It specifies CATSARDSQGRADTQYF.